This TCR beta chain comes out of a study of T cell responses to AZD1222 COVID-19 vaccine. This CDR3 contains 14 residues. Trimming left V 7 bases short and J 10 bases short, with 17 bases between. Germline loops: CDR1 MNHEY, CDR2 SVGAGI. Method: immunoSEQ multiplex PCR; TCRdb's copy keeps in-frame clones and lacks some. This table holds about 160,000 clones, 85% to 90% found once. The sequenced sample was peripheral blood, obtained 28 days after the second AZD1222 dose. The gene calls are TRBV6-5 and TRBJ1-6; D possibly corresponds to TRBD1 (6 bases). The sequence was collected from an adult who received the AZD1222 COVID-19 vaccine. The CDR3 region is CASKLRQELSPLHF. The DNA of the CDR3 is TGTGCCAGCAAATTACGACAGGAGTTGTCACCCCTCCACTTT.